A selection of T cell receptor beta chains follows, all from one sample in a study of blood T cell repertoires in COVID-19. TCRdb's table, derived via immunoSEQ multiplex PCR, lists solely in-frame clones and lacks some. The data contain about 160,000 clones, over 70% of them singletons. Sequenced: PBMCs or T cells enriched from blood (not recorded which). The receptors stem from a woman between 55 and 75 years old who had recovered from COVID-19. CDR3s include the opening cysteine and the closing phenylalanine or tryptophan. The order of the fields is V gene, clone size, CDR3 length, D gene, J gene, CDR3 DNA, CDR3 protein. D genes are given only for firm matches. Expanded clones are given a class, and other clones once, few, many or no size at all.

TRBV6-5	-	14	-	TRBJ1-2	TGTGCCAGCAGTAGCCTCGGGGGAAACTATGGCTACACCTTC	CASSSLGGNYGYTF
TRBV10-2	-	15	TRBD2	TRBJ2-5	TGCGCCAGCGGACGACTAGCGGGGTATCAAGAGACCCAGTACTTC	CASGRLAGYQETQYF
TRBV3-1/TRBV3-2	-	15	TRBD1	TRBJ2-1	TGTGCCAGCAGCCAAGTAGGGGGCCCATACAATGAGCAGTTCTTC	CASSQVGGPYNEQFF
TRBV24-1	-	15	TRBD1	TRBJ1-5	TGTGCCACCAGTGAAAGGACAGGGGGCAATCAGCCCCAGCATTTT	CATSERTGGNQPQHF
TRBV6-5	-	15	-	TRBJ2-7	TGTGCCAGCAGTTACGGCGCGGATGCGTCCTACGAGCAGTACTTC	CASSYGADASYEQYF
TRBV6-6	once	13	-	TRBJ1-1	TGTGCCACCCTACGCCAAGGGGACACTGAAGCTTTCTTT	CATLRQGDTEAFF
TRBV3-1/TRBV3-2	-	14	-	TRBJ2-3	TGTGCCAGCAGCCAGGGACTCCCCGGGGATACGCAGTATTTT	CASSQGLPGDTQYF
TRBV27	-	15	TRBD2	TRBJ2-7	TGTGCCAGCAGAGTCGGGGGGAGGAGCTCCTACGAGCAGTACTTC	CASRVGGRSSYEQYF
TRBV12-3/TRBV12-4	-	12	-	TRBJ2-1	TGTGCCAGCTCGGGGACACTCCATGAGCAGTTCTTC	CASSGTLHEQFF
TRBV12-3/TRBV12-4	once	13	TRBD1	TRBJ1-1	TGTGCCAGCAATAAAGACAGGGGGTCTGAAGCTTTCTTT	CASNKDRGSEAFF
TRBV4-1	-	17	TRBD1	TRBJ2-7	TGCGCCAGCAGCCAAGGTGAACCGGGACAGGGAACCTACGAGCAGTACTTC	CASSQGEPGQGTYEQYF
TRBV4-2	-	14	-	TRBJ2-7	TGTGCCAGCAGCCAAGGCAGGGAGGCCTACGAGCAGTACTTC	CASSQGREAYEQYF
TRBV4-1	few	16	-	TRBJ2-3	TGCGCCAGCAGCCAATTCGACAGGTCTAGCACAGATACGCAGTATTTT	CASSQFDRSSTDTQYF
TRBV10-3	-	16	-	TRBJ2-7	TGTGCCATCAGTGAGTCCTCCAGGGGAAAATCCTACGAGCAGTACTTC	CAISESSRGKSYEQYF
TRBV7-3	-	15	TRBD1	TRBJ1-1	TGTGCCAGCAGCCCTCGGACAGGATCGAACACTGAAGCTTTCTTT	CASSPRTGSNTEAFF
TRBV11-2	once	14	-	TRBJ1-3	TGTGCCAGCAGCCGCTCCCGTGGCGGAAACACCATATATTTT	CASSRSRGGNTIYF
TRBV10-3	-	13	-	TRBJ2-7	TGTGCCATCAAGGGCGGGTCTAGCTACGAGCAGTACTTC	CAIKGGSSYEQYF
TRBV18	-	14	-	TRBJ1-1	TGTGCCAGCTCACCACAGACGGGTCGGACTGAAGCTTTCTTT	CASSPQTGRTEAFF
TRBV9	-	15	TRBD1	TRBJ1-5	TGTGCCAGCAGCGAACAGGGGATTGGCAATCAGCCCCAGCATTTT	CASSEQGIGNQPQHF
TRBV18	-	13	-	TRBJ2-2	TGTGCCAGCTCGTCGCAGGCCCCCGGGGAGCTGTTTTTT	CASSSQAPGELFF
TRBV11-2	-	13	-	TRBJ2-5	TGTGCCAGCAGCTTTAATAGCCAAGAGACCCAGTACTTC	CASSFNSQETQYF
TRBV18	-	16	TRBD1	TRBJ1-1	TGTGCCAGCTCACCAAATAAATTGGGACAGGGGACTGAAGCTTTCTTT	CASSPNKLGQGTEAFF
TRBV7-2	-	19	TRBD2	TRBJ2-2	TGTGCCAGCAGCTTAGCTACGCCGGGACTAGCGGGGGCCACCGGGGAGCTGTTTTTT	CASSLATPGLAGATGELFF
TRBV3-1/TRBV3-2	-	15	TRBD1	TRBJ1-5	TGTGCCAGCAGCCCTGGGGACAGCGGCAATCAGCCCCAGCATTTT	CASSPGDSGNQPQHF
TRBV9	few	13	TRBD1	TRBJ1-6	TGTGCCAGCCAGGGGGAGCCAAATTCACCCCTCCACTTT	CASQGEPNSPLHF
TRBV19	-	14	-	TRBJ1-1	TGTGCCAGTACCCACGGAACAGGGTTCACTGAAGCTTTCTTT	CASTHGTGFTEAFF
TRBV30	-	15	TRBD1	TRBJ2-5	TGTGCCTGGAGTGTCGGGGACAGGGGGCACGAGACCCAGTACTTC	CAWSVGDRGHETQYF
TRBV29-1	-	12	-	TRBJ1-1	TGCAGCGTTGAAATCGACAGCACTGAAGCTTTCTTT	CSVEIDSTEAFF
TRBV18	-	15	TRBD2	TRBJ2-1	TGTGCCAGCTCACAAGGACTAGCGGGGGCCAATGAGCAGTTCTTC	CASSQGLAGANEQFF
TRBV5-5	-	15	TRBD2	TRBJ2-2	TGTGCCAGCATCGCTTATCCGGGGGGGCTCGGGGAGCTGTTTTTT	CASIAYPGGLGELFF
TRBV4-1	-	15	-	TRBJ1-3	TGCGCCAGCAGAACAACTCAGGGGTCCGGAAACACCATATATTTT	CASRTTQGSGNTIYF
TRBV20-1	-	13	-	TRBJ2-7	TGCAGTGCTAGTCGTGCGGCCTCCTACGAGCAGTACTTC	CSASRAASYEQYF
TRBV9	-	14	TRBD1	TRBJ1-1	TGTGCCAGCAGAGCTACAGGGGGCGGAACTGAAGCTTTCTTT	CASRATGGGTEAFF
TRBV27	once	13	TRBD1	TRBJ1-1	TGTGCCAGCACGGACAGGATGAACACTGAAGCTTTCTTT	CASTDRMNTEAFF
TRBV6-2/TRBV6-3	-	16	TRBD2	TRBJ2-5	TGTGCCAGCAGTCCCGACCTTACTAGCGGCCGAGAGACCCAGTACTTC	CASSPDLTSGRETQYF
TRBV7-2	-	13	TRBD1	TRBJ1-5	TGTGCCAGCAGCTCGCGGGACAGGGACCCCCAGCATTTT	CASSSRDRDPQHF
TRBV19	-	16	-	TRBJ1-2	TGTGCCAGTAGTATAGACGGGGGGGCCGCCCGCTATGGCTACACCTTC	CASSIDGGAARYGYTF
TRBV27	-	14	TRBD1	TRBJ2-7	TGTGCCAGCAGTTTTGACAGGGAAACCTCCGAGCAGTACTTC	CASSFDRETSEQYF
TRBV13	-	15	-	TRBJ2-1	TGTGCCAGCAGCTTAGCCTCGAGCTCCTACAATGAGCAGTTCTTC	CASSLASSSYNEQFF
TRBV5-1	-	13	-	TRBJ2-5	TGCGCCAGCAGCTTGTGGGCCTCCGAGACCCAGTACTTC	CASSLWASETQYF
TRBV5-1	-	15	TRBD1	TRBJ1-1	TGCGCCAGCAGCAGCCTGGGACAGGGGGCTTCGGTGACTTTCTTT	CASSSLGQGASVTFF
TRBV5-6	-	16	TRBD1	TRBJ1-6	TGTGCCAGCACCCTTCGGAAACAGGGGCCGTGGTCACCCCTCCACTTT	CASTLRKQGPWSPLHF
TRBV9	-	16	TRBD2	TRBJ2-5	TGTGCCAGCAGCGTAGGAACGGGGGGTGAAGGAGAGACCCAGTACTTC	CASSVGTGGEGETQYF
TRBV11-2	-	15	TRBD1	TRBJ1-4	TGTGCCAGCAGCTATCGGACCGGGACAGGGGAAAAACTGTTTTTT	CASSYRTGTGEKLFF
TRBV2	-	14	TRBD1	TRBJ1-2	TGTGCCAGCAGGACCGGGACAGCGAGCTATGGCTACACCTTC	CASRTGTASYGYTF
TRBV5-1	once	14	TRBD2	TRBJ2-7	TGCGCCAGCAGCTTGGGCGGGGGGGTTTACGAGCAGTACTTC	CASSLGGGVYEQYF
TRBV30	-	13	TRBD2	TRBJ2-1	TGTGCCTGGGCTAGCGGGGGTAGCAATGAGCAGTTCTTC	CAWASGGSNEQFF